This T cell receptor beta chain was identified in a study of cytomegalovirus exposure and HLA in healthy donors. Regarding the study as a whole: Later analysis showed most CMV-associated TCR beta chains appearing HLA-restricted. High sensitivity and specificity were reportedly achieved when the classifier diagnosed cytomegalovirus status. Most subjects had HLA-A and HLA-B alleles reportedly predicted accurately by TCR beta sequences. The authors confirmed in vitro that a few CMV-associated chains were specific for CMV antigens.

Primers included in the PCR were 60 Vbeta and 13 Jbeta primers. Only in-frame clones appear in the TCRdb table, and some are missing; sequencing was by immunoSEQ multiplex PCR. Found here are 45,000 to 65,000 clones, around three quarters of them singletons; the top ten hold approximately 20%. The CDR3 consists of 13 residues. Trimming removed 3 bases at V and 4 bases at J, with 4 bases between. Germline CDR1 reads LNHDA; CDR2 reads SQIVND (reference sequence). Notes on this clone: The target antigen is unknown.

The clonotype was recovered from a woman in her forties or fifties in good health and CMV-seropositive. The sequenced material came from PBMCs. This chain connects TRBV19 to TRBJ2-6; D remains ambiguous. The CDR3 DNA is TGTGCCAGTAGTATCGGGGGGGCCAACGTCCTGACTTTC. Translation gives CASSIGGANVLTF.